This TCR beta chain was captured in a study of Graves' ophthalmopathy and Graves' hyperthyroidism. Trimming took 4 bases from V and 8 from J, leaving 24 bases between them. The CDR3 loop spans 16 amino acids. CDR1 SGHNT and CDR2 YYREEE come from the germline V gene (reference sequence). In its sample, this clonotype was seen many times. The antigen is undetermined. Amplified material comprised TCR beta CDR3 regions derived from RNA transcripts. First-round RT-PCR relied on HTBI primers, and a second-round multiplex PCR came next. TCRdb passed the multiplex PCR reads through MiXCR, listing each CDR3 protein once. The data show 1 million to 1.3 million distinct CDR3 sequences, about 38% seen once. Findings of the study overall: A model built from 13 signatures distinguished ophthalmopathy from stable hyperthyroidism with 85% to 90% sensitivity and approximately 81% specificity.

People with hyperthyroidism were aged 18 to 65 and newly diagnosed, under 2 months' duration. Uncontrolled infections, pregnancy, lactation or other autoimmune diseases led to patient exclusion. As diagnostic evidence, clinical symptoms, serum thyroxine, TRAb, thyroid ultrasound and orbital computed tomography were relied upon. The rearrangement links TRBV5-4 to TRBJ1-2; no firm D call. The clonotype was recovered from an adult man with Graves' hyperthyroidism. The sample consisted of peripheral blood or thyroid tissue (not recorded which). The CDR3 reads CASSAPGLQTTRGYTF. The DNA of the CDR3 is TGTGCCAGCAGCGCCCCCGGGCTCCAGACCACTAGGGGCTACACCTTC.